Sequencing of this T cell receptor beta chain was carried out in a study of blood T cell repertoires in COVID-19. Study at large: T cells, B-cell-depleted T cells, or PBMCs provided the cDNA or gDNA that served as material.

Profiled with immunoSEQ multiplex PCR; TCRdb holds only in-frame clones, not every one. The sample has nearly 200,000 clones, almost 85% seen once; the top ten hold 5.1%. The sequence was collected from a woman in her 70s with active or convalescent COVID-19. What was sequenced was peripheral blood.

The chain's CDR3 is CASNPEVGEQYF. CDR3 nucleotide sequence: TGTGCCAGCAATCCTGAGGTGGGCGAGCAGTACTTC. The gene calls are TRBV2 and TRBJ2-7; D is unresolved. The V gene's germline CDR1 is SNHLY and CDR2 FYNNEI. V was cut by 7 bases and J by 6 bases, with 13 bases left in between. The CDR3 is 12 residues long. The whole variable domain, remainder taken from reference TRBV2 and TRBJ2-7, is EPEVTQTPSHQVTQMGQEVILRCVPISNHLYFYWYRQILGQKVEFLVSFYNNEISEKSEIFDDQFSVERPDGSNFTLKIRSTKLEDSAMYFCASNPEVGEQYFGPGTRLTVT.